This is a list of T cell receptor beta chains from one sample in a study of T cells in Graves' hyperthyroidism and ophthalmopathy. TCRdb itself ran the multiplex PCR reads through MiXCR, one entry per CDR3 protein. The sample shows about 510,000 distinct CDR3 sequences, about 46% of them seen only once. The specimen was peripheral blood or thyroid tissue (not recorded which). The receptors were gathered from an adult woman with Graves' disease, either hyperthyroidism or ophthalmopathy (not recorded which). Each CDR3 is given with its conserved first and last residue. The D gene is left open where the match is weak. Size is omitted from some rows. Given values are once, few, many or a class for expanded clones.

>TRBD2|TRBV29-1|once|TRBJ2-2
TGCAGCCTGACTAGCGGCCCAGGGAACACCGGGGAGCTGTTTTTT
CSLTSGPGNTGELFF
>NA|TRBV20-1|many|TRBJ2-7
TGCAGTGCTAGATCGACGGACTTTACCTACGAGCAGTACTTC
CSARSTDFTYEQYF
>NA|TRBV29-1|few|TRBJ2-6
TGCAGCGTTGCCGGAGGGACTGACTCTGGGGCCAACGTCCTGACTTTC
CSVAGGTDSGANVLTF
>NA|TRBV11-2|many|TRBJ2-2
TGTGCCAGCAGCTTTTTGGTCACCGGGGAGCTGTTTTTT
CASSFLVTGELFF
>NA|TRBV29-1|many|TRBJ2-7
TGCAGCGTTGAACTTGGCGCATGGGGTGGGTACGAGCAGTACTTC
CSVELGAWGGYEQYF
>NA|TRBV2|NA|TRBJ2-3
TGTGCCAGCGCGAGACTCGCAGATACGCAGTATTTT
CASARLADTQYF
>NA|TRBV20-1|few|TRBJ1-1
TGCAGTGCCAGCAGGCGATTGAACACTGAAGCTTTCTTT
CSASRRLNTEAFF
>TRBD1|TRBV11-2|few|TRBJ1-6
TGTGCCAGCAGCTTAGCTGGACAGGGAGTGGGCTATAATTCACCCCTCCACTTT
CASSLAGQGVGYNSPLHF
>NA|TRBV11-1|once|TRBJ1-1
TGTGCCAGCAGGCAAGAGGGAAGCACTGAAGCTTTCTTT
CASRQEGSTEAFF
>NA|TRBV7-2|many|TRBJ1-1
TGTGCCAGCAGCGCACAAAGAGACACTGAAGCTTTCTTT
CASSAQRDTEAFF